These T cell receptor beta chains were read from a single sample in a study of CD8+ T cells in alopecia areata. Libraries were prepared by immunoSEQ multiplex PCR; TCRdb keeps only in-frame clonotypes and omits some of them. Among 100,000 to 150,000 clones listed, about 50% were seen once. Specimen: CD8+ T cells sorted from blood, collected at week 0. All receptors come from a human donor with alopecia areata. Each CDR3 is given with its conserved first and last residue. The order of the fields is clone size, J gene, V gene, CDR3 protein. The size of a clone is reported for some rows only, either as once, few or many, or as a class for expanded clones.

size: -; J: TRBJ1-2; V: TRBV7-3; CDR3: CASSIGTGPPWGYTF
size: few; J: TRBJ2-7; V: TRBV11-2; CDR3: CASSDDPGLSYEQYF
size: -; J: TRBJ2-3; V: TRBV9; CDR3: CASTPGRGGTDTQYF
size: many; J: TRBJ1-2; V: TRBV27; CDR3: CASSGGWGYTF
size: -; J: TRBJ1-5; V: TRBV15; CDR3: CATSRAGDFQPQHF
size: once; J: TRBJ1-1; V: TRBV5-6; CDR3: CASSLGQGKAFF
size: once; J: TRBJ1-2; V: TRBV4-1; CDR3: CASSQEQGMLNYGYTF
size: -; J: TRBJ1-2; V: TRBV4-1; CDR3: CASSQVEEGAYGYTF
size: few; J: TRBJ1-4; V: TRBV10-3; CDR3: CAISELQGTNEKLFF
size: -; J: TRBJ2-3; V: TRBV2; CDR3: CASTLALSTDTQYF
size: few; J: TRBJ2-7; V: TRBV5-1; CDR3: CASRNPDSSYEQYF
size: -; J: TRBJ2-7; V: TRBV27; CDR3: CASSLSGGALESYEQYF
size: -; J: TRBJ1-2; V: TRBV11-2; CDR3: CASSPVGGAYGYTF